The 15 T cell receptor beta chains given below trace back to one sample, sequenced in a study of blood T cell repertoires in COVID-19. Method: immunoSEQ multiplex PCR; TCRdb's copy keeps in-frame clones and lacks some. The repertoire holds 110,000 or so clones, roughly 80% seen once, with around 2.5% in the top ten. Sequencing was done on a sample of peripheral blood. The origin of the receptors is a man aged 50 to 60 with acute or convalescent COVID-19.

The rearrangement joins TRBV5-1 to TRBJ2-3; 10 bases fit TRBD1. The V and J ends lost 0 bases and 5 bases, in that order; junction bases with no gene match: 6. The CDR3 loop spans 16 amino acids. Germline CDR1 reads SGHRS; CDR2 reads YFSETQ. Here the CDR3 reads CASSLEDRGGVDTQYF. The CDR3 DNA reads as TGCGCCAGCAGCTTGGAGGACAGGGGGGGAGTAGATACGCAGTATTTT.

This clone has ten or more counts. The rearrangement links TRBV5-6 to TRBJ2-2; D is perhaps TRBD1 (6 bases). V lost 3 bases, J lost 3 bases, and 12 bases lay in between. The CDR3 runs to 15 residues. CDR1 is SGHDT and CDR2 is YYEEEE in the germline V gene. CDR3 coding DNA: TGTGCCAGCAGCTCCCAGCCAGGGGACACCGGGGAGCTGTTTTTT. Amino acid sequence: CASSSQPGDTGELFF.

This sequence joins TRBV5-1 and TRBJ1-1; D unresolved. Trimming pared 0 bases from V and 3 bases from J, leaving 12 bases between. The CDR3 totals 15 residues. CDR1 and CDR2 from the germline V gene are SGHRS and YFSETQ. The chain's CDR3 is CASSLARLLDTEAFF. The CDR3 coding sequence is TGCGCCAGCAGCTTGGCACGGCTACTAGACACTGAAGCTTTCTTT.

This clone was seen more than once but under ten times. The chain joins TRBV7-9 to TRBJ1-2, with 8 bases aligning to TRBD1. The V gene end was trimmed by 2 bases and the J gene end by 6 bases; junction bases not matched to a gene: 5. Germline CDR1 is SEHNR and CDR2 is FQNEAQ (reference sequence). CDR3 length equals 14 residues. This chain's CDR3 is CASSLTTGADGYTF. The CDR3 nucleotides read TGTGCCAGCAGCTTAACGACAGGGGCGGATGGCTACACCTTC.

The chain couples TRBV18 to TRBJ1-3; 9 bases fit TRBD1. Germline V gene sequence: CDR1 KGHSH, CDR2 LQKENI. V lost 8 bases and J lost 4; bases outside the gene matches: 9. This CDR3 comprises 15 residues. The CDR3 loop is CASRDRVDAGNTIYF. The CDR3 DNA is TGTGCCAGCCGGGACAGGGTCGACGCCGGAAACACCATATATTTT.

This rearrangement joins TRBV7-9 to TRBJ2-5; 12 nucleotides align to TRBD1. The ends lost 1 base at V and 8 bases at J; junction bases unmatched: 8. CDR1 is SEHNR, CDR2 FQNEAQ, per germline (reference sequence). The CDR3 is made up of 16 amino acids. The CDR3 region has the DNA TGTGCCAGCAGCTTAGTTTTCCGGGACAGGGGGCGAACCCAGTACTTC. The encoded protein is CASSLVFRDRGRTQYF. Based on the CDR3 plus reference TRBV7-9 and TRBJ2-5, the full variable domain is DTGVSQNPRHKITKRGQNVTFRCDPISEHNRLYWYRQTLGQGPEFLTYFQNEAQLEKSRLLSDRFSAERPKGSFSTLEIQRTEQGDSAMYLCASSLVFRDRGRTQYFGPGTRLLVL.

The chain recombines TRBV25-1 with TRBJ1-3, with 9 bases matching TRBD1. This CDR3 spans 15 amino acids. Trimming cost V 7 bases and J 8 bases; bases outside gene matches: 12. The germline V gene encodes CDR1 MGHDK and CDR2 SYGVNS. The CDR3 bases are TGTGCCAGCATGTACAGGGACAGGGTGAAATACACCATATATTTT. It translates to CASMYRDRVKYTIYF.

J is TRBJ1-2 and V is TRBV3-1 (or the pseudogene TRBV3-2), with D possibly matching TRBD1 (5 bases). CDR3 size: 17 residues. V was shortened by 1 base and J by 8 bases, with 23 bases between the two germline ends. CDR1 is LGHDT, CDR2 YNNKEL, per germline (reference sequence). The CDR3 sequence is CASSQVAGIRTFRGYTF. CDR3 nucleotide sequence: TGTGCCAGCAGCCAAGTCGCAGGGATTAGGACCTTTCGCGGCTACACCTTC.

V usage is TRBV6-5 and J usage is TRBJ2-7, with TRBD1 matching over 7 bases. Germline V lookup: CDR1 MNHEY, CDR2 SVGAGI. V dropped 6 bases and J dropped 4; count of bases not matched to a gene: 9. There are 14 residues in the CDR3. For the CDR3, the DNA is TGTGCCAGCAGCCTAACAGGGGTCGTTTACGAGCAGTACTTC. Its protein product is CASSLTGVVYEQYF.

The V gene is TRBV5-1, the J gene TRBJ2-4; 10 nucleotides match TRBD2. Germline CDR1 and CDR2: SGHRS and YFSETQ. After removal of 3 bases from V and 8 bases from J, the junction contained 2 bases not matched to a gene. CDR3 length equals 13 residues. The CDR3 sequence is CASSSSGRDIQYF. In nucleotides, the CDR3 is TGCGCCAGCAGCTCAAGCGGGAGGGACATTCAGTACTTC.

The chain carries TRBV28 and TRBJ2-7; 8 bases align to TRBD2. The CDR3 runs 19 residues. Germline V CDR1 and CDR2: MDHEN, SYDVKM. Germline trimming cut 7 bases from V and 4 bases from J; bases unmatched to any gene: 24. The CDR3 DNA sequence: TGTGCCAGCACCCCTCTCCATGGGCGTAGCGGGGAGAAGGGGTACGAGCAGTACTTC. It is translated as CASTPLHGRSGEKGYEQYF. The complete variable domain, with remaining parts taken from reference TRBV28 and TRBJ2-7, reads DVKVTQSSRYLVKRTGEKVFLECVQDMDHENMFWYRQDPGLGLRLIYFSYDVKMKEKGDIPEGYSVSREKKERFSLILESASTNQTSMYLCASTPLHGRSGEKGYEQYFGPGTRLTVT.

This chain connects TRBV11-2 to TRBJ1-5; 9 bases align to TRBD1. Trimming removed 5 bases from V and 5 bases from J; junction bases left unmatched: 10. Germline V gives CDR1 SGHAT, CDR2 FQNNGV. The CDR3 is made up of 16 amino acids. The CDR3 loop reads CASSLEPGQGHQPQHF. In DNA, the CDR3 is TGTGCCAGCAGCCTTGAACCGGGACAGGGCCATCAGCCCCAGCATTTT.

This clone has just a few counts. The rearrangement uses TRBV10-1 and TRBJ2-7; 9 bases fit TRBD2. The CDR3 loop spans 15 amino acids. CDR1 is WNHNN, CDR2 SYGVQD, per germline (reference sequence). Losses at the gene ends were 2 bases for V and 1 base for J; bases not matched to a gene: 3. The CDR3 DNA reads TGCGCCAGCAGTGAGGGGCTAGCGGGGTCCTACGAGCAGTACTTC. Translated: CASSEGLAGSYEQYF.

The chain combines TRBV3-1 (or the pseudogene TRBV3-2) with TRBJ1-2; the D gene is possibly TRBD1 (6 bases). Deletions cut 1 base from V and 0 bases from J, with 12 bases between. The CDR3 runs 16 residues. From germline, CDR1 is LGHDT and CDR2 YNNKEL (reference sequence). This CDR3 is CASSQGLNRANYGYTF. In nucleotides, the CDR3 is TGTGCCAGCAGCCAAGGTTTAAACAGGGCTAACTATGGCTACACCTTC.

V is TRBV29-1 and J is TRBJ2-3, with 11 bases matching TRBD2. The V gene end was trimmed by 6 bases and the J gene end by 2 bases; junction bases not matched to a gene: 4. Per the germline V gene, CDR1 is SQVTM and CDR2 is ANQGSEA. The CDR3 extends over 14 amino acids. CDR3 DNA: TGCAGCGTCATGGGACTAGCGGACACAGATACGCAGTATTTT. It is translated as CSVMGLADTDTQYF.